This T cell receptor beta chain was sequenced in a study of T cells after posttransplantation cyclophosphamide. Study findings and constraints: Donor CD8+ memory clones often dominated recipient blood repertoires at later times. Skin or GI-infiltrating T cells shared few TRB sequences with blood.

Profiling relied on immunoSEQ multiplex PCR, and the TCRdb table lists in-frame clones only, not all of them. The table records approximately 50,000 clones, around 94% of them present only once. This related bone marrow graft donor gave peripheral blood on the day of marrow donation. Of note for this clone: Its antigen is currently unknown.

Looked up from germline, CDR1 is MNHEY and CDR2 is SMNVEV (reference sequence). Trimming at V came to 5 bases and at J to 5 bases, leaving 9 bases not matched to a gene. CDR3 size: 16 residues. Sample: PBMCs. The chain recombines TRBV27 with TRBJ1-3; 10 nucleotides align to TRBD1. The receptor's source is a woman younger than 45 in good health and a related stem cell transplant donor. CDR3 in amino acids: CASSSAGTGERNTIYF. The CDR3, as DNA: TGTGCCAGCAGTAGCGCCGGGACAGGGGAGCGAAACACCATATATTTT.